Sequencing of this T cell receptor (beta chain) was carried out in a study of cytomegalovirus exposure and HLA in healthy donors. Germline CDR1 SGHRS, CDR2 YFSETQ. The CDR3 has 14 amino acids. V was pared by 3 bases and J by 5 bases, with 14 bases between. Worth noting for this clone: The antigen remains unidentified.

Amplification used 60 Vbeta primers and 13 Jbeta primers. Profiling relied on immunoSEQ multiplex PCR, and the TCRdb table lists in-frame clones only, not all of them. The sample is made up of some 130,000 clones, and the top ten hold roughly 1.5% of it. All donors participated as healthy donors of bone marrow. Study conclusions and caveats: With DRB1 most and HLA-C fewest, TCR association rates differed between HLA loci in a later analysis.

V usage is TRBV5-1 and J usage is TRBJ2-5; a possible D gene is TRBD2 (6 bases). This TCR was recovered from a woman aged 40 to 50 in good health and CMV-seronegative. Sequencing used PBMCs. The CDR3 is CASSSQTRKETQYF. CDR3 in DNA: TGCGCCAGCAGCTCTCAGACTAGGAAGGAGACCCAGTACTTC.